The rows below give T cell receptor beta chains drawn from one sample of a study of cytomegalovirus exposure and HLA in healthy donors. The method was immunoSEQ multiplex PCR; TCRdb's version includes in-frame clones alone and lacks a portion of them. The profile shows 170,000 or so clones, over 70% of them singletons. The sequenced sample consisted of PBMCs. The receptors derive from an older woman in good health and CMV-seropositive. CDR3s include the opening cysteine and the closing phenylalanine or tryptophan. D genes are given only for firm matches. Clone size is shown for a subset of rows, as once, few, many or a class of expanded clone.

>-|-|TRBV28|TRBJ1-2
TGTGCCAGCAGTTTAGGGCTTAACTATGGCTACACCTTC
CASSLGLNYGYTF
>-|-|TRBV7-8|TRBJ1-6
TGTGCCAGCAGCTTAGCGAAGGGGCCTCATTCACCCCTCCACTTT
CASSLAKGPHSPLHF
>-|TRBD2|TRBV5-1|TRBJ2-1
TGCGCCAGCAGCATCGGGACTAGCCTCGTGCATGAGCAGTTCTTC
CASSIGTSLVHEQFF
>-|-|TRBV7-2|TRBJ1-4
TGTGCCAGCAGCTTTCCCGGGACAACTAATGAAAAACTGTTTTTT
CASSFPGTTNEKLFF
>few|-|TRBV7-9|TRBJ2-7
TGTGCCAGCAGCCCCCGCTCAGGGTCCTACGAGCAGTACTTC
CASSPRSGSYEQYF
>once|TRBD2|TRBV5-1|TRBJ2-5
TGCGCCAGCAGCTTGGCGGGAGGGCTGATAGAGACCCAGTACTTC
CASSLAGGLIETQYF
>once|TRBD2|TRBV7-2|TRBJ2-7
TGTGCCAGCAGCTTAGGAGGTAGCGGGGGGGCCGGCGAGCAGTACTTC
CASSLGGSGGAGEQYF
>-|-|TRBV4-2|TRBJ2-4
TGTGCCAGCAGCCAAGTGGACCTAGCCAAAAACAGTCAGTACTTC
CASSQVDLAKNSQYF
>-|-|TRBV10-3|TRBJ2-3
TGTGCCATCAGTGAGTCGGGGTCGGGGAAGCAGTTAGATTTT
CAISESGSGKQLDF
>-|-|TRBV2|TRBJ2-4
TGTGCCACCGGCGACCGAGCCAAAAACAGTCAGTACTTC
CATGDRAKNSQYF
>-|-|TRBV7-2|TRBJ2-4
TGTGCCAGCAGCTACTCAACAGGGAACATTCAGTACTTC
CASSYSTGNIQYF
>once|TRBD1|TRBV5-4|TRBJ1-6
TGTGCCAGCAGCTTGAGACAGGGTGAATCACCCCTCCACTTT
CASSLRQGESPLHF
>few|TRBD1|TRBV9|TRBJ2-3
TGTGCCAGCAGCGTAGAGACAGGGGGTCCCGCTAGCACAGATACGCAGTATTTT
CASSVETGGPASTDTQYF
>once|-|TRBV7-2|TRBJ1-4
TGTGCCAGCAGACTGAATGAAAAACTGTTTTTT
CASRLNEKLFF
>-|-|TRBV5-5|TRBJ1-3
TGTGCCAGCAGCTTATACCCCCAGAAGGGAAACACCATATATTTT
CASSLYPQKGNTIYF
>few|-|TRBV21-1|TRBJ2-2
TGTGCCAGCATCAAAATGGGCACAGGGGCCACTAACACCGGGGAGCTGTTTTTT
CASIKMGTGATNTGELFF
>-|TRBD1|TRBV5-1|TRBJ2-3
TGCGCCAGCAGCTCCTTGACAGGGAGCACAGATACGCAGTATTTT
CASSSLTGSTDTQYF
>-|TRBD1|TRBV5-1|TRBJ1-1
TGCGCCAGCAGCTTGGTAGGGACAGCGAACACTGAAGCTTTCTTT
CASSLVGTANTEAFF
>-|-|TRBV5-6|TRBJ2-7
TGTGCCAGCAGCTCTGGGCACTCCTACGAGCAGTACTTC
CASSSGHSYEQYF
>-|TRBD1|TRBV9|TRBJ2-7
TGTGCCAGCAGCGTTACAGGGGGGCACGGGTACGAGCAGTACTTC
CASSVTGGHGYEQYF
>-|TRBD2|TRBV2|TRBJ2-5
TGTGCCAGCAGTGAACGGGGTCTAGCGGGAGCGGAGACCCAGTACTTC
CASSERGLAGAETQYF
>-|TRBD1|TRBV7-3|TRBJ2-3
TGTGCCAGCAGCTTAGGGGTAGGGGGCGGAGATACGCAGTATTTT
CASSLGVGGGDTQYF
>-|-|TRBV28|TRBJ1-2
TGTGCCAGCAGATCTGATGGACTCTATGGCTACACCTTC
CASRSDGLYGYTF
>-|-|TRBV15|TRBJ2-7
TGTGCCACCAGCAGGCGTCAGGGGGGCTCCTACGAGCAGTACTTC
CATSRRQGGSYEQYF
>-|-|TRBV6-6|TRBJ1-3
TGTGCCAGCAGCCTTCAGGGAGGAAACACCATATATTTT
CASSLQGGNTIYF
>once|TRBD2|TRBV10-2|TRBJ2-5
TGCGCCAGCAGTCTGGTCCGGGAGGGCCGGGAGACCCAGTACTTC
CASSLVREGRETQYF
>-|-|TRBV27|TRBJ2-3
TGTGCCAGCAGTTTCCGCCGGGACAACACAGATACGCAGTATTTT
CASSFRRDNTDTQYF
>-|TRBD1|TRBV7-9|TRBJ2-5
TGTGCCAGCAGCCTCTACAGGGGGGACGAGACCCAGTACTTC
CASSLYRGDETQYF
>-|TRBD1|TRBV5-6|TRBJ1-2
TGTGCCAGCAGCTTAGCACAGGGGGGTGGCTACACCTTC
CASSLAQGGGYTF
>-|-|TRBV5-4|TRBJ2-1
TGTGCCAGCAGCTTGGGACAGGTGCCCTCCTACAATGAGCAGTTCTTC
CASSLGQVPSYNEQFF
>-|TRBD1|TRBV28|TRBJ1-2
TGTGCCAGCACCCAGGGGGACTTCTATGGCTACACCTTC
CASTQGDFYGYTF
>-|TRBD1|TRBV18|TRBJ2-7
TGTGCCAGCACGGACAGGGCCAGTAGTACCTACGAGCAGTACTTC
CASTDRASSTYEQYF
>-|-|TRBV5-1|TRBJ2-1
TGCGCCAGCGGACTAATCTTCAACAATGAGCAGTTCTTC
CASGLIFNNEQFF
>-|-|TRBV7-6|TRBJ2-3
TGTGCCAGCAGCTTAGAGCGCGGGATCCGCGGAGATACGCAGTATTTT
CASSLERGIRGDTQYF
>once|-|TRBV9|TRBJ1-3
TGTGCCAGCAGCGTAGAACCAGGGACTGGAAACACCATATATTTT
CASSVEPGTGNTIYF
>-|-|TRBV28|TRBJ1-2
TGTGCCAGCAGAGAACAGGGAATCGACTATGGCTACACCTTC
CASREQGIDYGYTF
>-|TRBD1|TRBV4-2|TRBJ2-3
TGTGCCAGCAGCCTAAATGGTCAGCGGGACAGGGGGGTTGATACGCAGTATTTT
CASSLNGQRDRGVDTQYF
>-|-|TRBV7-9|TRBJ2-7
TGTGCCAGTGAGCGTGAACCTATCTCCTACGAGCAGTACTTC
CASEREPISYEQYF
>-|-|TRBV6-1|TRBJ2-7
TGTGCCAGCAGAAGAGACAGTGGCTCCTACGAGCAGTACTTC
CASRRDSGSYEQYF
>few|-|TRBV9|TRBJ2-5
TGTGCCAGCAGCGTAGGTGTATTCGTTCGAGAGACCCAGTACTTC
CASSVGVFVRETQYF
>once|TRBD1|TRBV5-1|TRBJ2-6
TGCGCCAGCAGCTTGGAAGGGCTGGACAGGTTCAGCTCTGGGGCCAACGGCCTGACTTTC
CASSLEGLDRFSSGANGLTF
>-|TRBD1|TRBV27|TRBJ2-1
TGTGCCAGCAGTACCCCGGGACAGCTAAGAAGCTCCTACAATGAGCAGTTCTTC
CASSTPGQLRSSYNEQFF
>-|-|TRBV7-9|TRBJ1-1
TGTGCCAGCAGCTCACGGTTTAAGGGGCGTGGGGACACTGAAGCTTTCTTT
CASSSRFKGRGDTEAFF
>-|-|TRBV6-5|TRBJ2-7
TGTGCCAGCGGCAGGGGGGAAGCCTACGAGCAGTACTTC
CASGRGEAYEQYF
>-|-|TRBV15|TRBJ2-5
TGTGCCACCAGCAGTACAGGGAGATGGGAGACCCAGTACTTC
CATSSTGRWETQYF
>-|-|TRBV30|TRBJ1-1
TGTGCCTGGAGGCCTGCCCTGGGGGCGAGGGTGGGGAACACTGAAGCTTTCTTT
CAWRPALGARVGNTEAFF